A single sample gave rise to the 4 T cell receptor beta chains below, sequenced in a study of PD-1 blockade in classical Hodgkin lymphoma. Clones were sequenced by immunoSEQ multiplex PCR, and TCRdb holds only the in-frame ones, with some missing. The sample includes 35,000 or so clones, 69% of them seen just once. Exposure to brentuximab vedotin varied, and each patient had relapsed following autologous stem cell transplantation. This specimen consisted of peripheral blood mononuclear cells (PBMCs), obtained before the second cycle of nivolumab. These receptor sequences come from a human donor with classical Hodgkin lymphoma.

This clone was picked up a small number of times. CDR3 DNA sequence: TGTGCCAGCGGTACGACAGGGGTCGGCTATGGCTACACCTTC. It encodes CASGTTGVGYGYTF. The chain employs TRBV6-5 and TRBJ1-2; 8 bases fit TRBD1. The germline gives CDR1 MNHEY, CDR2 SVGAGI. With V trimmed by 8 bases and J by 4 bases, 9 bases remained unmatched. CDR3 size: 14 residues.

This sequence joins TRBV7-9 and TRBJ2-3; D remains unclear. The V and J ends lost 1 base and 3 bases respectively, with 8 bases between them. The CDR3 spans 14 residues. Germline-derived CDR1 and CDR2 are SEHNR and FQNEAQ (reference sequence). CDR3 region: CASSLGQLTDTQYF. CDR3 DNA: TGTGCCAGCAGCTTAGGTCAGCTTACAGATACGCAGTATTTT.

As DNA, the CDR3 is TGTGCCAGCAGCCAACAGGGGGTCGGGGAGCTGTTTTTT. This gives the protein CASSQQGVGELFF. V usage is TRBV14 and J usage is TRBJ2-2, with TRBD1 matching 7 bases. The junction had 1 base not matched to a gene; V was cut back by 2 bases and J by 7 bases. Germline CDR1 SGHDN, CDR2 FVKESK. This CDR3 is built from 13 residues.

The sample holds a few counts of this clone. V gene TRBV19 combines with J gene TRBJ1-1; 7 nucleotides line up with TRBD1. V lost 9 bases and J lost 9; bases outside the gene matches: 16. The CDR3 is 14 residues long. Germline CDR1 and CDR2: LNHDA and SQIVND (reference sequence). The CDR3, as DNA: TGTGCCAGCAATCAACCCGGGACAGTGGTCCAAGCTTTCTTT. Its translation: CASNQPGTVVQAFF.